Each of the 32 T cell receptor beta chains below was sequenced from the same sample in a study of cytomegalovirus exposure and HLA in healthy donors. The primer mix had 60 Vbeta and 13 Jbeta primers. Some clones are missing from TCRdb's copy, which holds only in-frame ones; the method was immunoSEQ multiplex PCR. Among 200,000 to 250,000 clones listed, roughly 70% were seen once. Sequenced input: PBMCs. These receptors were obtained from a woman between 25 and 40 years old in good health and CMV-seronegative.

The chain recombines TRBV7-9 with TRBJ1-1; 7 positions agree with TRBD1. The junction had 2 bases not matched to a gene; V was cut back by 4 bases and J by 6 bases. Germline V gene lookup returns CDR1 SEHNR and CDR2 FQNEAQ (reference sequence). CDR3 size: 12 residues. This CDR3 reads CASSYQGAEAFF. The CDR3 DNA follows: TGTGCCAGCAGCTATCAGGGGGCTGAAGCTTTCTTT.

The gene calls are TRBV9 and TRBJ2-7, with 8 bases matching TRBD2. Germline values: CDR1 SGDLS, CDR2 YYNGEE. The CDR3 length is 18 residues. The V segment lost 0 bases and the J segment 4 bases; nucleotides outside the gene matches: 15. This CDR3 reads CASSVGSGGDRGTYEQYF. The CDR3 nucleotides are TGTGCCAGCAGCGTAGGTTCGGGAGGGGATCGCGGGACTTACGAGCAGTACTTC.

This clone was seen a handful of times. The CDR3 nucleotides read TGTGCCAGCAGTTACGGACTAGCGCTCGAGCAGTACTTC. It translates to CASSYGLALEQYF. The chain couples TRBV6-5 to TRBJ2-7, with TRBD2 matching 9 bases. V shed 2 bases, J shed 6 bases, and the junction held 2 bases outside the gene matches. Germline CDR1 and CDR2: MNHEY and SVGAGI. The CDR3 is made up of 13 amino acids.

The chain joins TRBV4-2 to TRBJ2-7; D gene ambiguous. V lost 3 bases and J lost 2, with 8 bases in between. This CDR3 comprises 13 residues. The germline V gene encodes CDR1 LGHNA and CDR2 YNFKEQ. CDR3 nucleotide sequence: TGTGCCAGCAGCCAGCGCCCTACCTACGAGCAGTACTTC. Encoded protein: CASSQRPTYEQYF.

This clone turned up a few times. This sequence joins TRBV11-2 and TRBJ2-5; possible D gene TRBD2, 7 bases. Germline CDR1 reads SGHAT; CDR2 reads FQNNGV. The CDR3 covers 15 residues. Between the trimmed V and J ends, which lost 4 bases and 3 bases, there was a span of 15 bases. The CDR3 here is CASSSGGGVEETQYF. In DNA form, the CDR3 reads TGTGCCAGCAGCTCTGGAGGGGGGGTAGAAGAGACCCAGTACTTC. The whole variable domain, filled in from reference TRBV11-2 and TRBJ2-5, reads EAGVAQSPRYKIIEKRQSVAFWCNPISGHATLYWYQQILGQGPKLLIQFQNNGVVDDSQLPKDRFSAERLKGVDSTLKIQPAKLEDSAVYLCASSSGGGVEETQYFGPGTRLLVL.

V and J are TRBV6-1 and TRBJ1-5; D uncertain. With 5 bases removed from V and 0 bases from J, the gap between germline ends came to 11 bases. The CDR3 contains 15 residues. The germline CDR1 and CDR2 sequences are MNHNS and SASEGT. The CDR3 DNA sequence: TGTGCCAGCAGTATTTCTTTATATAGCAATCAGCCCCAGCATTTT. It yields the protein CASSISLYSNQPQHF.

This clone came up a few times. This rearrangement joins TRBV7-3 to TRBJ2-1; 7 bases align to TRBD1. The CDR3 runs to 15 residues. The germline gives CDR1 SGHTA, CDR2 FQGTGA. V was pared by 5 bases and J by 3 bases, with 7 bases of the junction left unmatched. DNA for the CDR3: TGTGCCAGCAGCCCACAGGGGACGGGCTACAATGAGCAGTTCTTC. Translating it yields CASSPQGTGYNEQFF.

V gene TRBV25-1 combines with J gene TRBJ2-1; 9 bases match TRBD1. This CDR3 is built from 15 residues. CDR1 is MGHDK and CDR2 is SYGVNS in the germline V gene. J gave up 6 bases and V 1 base, and 4 bases lay outside the gene matches. Here the CDR3 DNA reads TGTGCCAGCAGTGAATTTCGGACAGGGGTCAATGAGCAGTTCTTC. Translated: CASSEFRTGVNEQFF.

J is TRBJ2-5 and V is TRBV5-8, with D possibly TRBD2 on 6 matching bases. The CDR3 length is 14 residues. Trimming took 0 bases from V and 5 from J, leaving 11 bases between them. CDR1 and CDR2 (germline): SGHTS, YDEGEE. The CDR3 loop reads CASSLDTSRETQYF. In DNA, the CDR3 is TGTGCCAGCAGCTTGGATACTAGCCGGGAGACCCAGTACTTC.

This clone was observed once. The V call is TRBV5-5, the J call TRBJ2-5; D ambiguous. The J call is doubtful: the DNA matches TRBJ2-7 better. The germline gives CDR1 SGHKS, CDR2 YYEKEE (reference sequence). This CDR3 contains 14 residues. The CDR3 coding sequence is TGTGCCAGCAGCTTGGCGGCAGACTCCTACGAGCAGTACTTC. Its protein is CASSLAADSYEQYF.

V is TRBV5-1 and J is TRBJ2-2, with D tentatively TRBD1 (7 bases). There are 14 residues in the CDR3. Germline V gene lookup returns CDR1 SGHRS and CDR2 YFSETQ. V was clipped by 4 bases and J by 7 bases, with 14 bases between them. The CDR3 nucleotides read TGCGCCAGCAGCGTCGACAGGGAGGTCGGGGAGCTGTTTTTT. Protein sequence: CASSVDREVGELFF.

CDR3 loop: CASSPRQGVGKLFF. CDR3 DNA sequence: TGTGCCAGCAGCCCGCGACAGGGAGTCGGAAAACTGTTTTTT. The chain links TRBV5-4 to TRBJ1-4; 7 bases agree with TRBD1. This CDR3 comprises 14 residues. Germline CDR1 and CDR2: SGHNT and YYREEE (reference sequence). With 4 bases clipped from V and 10 bases from J, the junction kept 10 bases outside the gene matches.

The rearrangement uses TRBV5-1 and TRBJ2-1, with D unclear. The length of the CDR3 is 17 residues. Looked up from germline, CDR1 is SGHRS and CDR2 is YFSETQ. Deletions cut 4 bases from V and 0 bases from J, with 17 bases between. This chain's CDR3 is CASSHSFDSYSYNEQFF. CDR3 nucleotide sequence: TGCGCCAGCAGCCATAGCTTCGACTCCTACTCCTACAATGAGCAGTTCTTC.

CDR3 sequence reads: CASSYGTGKDEKLFF. The CDR3, as DNA: TGTGCCAGCAGTTACGGTACAGGGAAAGATGAAAAACTGTTTTTT. V gene TRBV6-5 combines with J gene TRBJ1-4; perhaps TRBD1 as D (6 bases). The V and J ends lost 2 bases and 6 bases respectively, with 13 bases between them. The germline V gene encodes CDR1 MNHEY and CDR2 SVGAGI. The CDR3 runs 15 residues.

On this clone: The junction differs from germline at one of its ends, possibly a read error. V and J are TRBV6-1 and TRBJ1-3, with 9 bases fitting TRBD1. The germline V gene encodes CDR1 MNHNS and CDR2 SASEGT. This CDR3 region has 12 residues. The CDR3 DNA is TGTGCCAGCAGTGAACACAGGGGGCTGCCCCATTTT. Protein sequence: CASSEHRGLPHF.

This chain connects TRBV5-8 to TRBJ1-3; D ambiguous. CDR3 size: 15 residues. CDR1 and CDR2 (germline): SGHTS, YDEGEE. The V end was cut by 4 bases, the J end by 3 bases, with 14 bases between. The DNA of the CDR3 is TGTGCCAGCAGCCCGTGGGAGGGTGGTGGAAACACCATATATTTT. Translated: CASSPWEGGGNTIYF.

The DNA of the CDR3 is TGCGCCAGCAGCTTGGAAGGGGAGAACACTGAAGCTTTCTTT. As protein: CASSLEGENTEAFF. This chain links TRBV5-1 with TRBJ1-1; D might be TRBD1 (5 bases). CDR3 length: 14 amino acids. The germline V gene encodes CDR1 SGHRS and CDR2 YFSETQ. V dropped 0 bases and J dropped 1 base, with 7 bases sitting between them.

V and J are TRBV6-1 and TRBJ2-1; no clear D. This CDR3 is 10 amino acids long. Per the germline V gene, CDR1 is MNHNS and CDR2 is SASEGT. Trimming shortened V by 8 bases and J by 8 bases, and 7 bases separated the two germline ends. This CDR3 is CASERYEQFF. The DNA of the CDR3 is TGTGCCAGCGAGCGATATGAGCAGTTCTTC.

This sequence joins TRBV6-4 and TRBJ2-1; 13 positions agree with TRBD2. This CDR3 has 15 amino acids. CDR1 and CDR2 from the germline V gene are MRHNA and SNTAGT. Unmatched junction bases numbered 7, after V lost 6 bases and J lost 8 bases. The CDR3 sequence: CASSVGTSGIDEQFF. In DNA, the CDR3 is TGTGCCAGCAGCGTCGGGACTAGCGGGATCGATGAGCAGTTCTTC.

CDR3 coding DNA: TGTGCCAGCAGTTTAAACGGAGGACAAGCTTTCTTT. It specifies CASSLNGGQAFF. The V call is TRBV27, the J call TRBJ1-1; D gene ambiguous. Per germline, CDR1 MNHEY and CDR2 SMNVEV (reference sequence). Trimming removed 2 bases from V and 9 bases from J, with 10 bases in between. This CDR3 spans 12 amino acids.

This clone turned up a few times. The V call is TRBV5-1, the J call TRBJ1-3; possible D gene TRBD1, 5 bases. V lost 0 bases and J lost 4, with 11 bases in between. The CDR3 runs 15 residues. The germline CDR1 and CDR2 sequences are SGHRS and YFSETQ. The CDR3 loop reads CASSLGQSAGNTIYF. In DNA form, the CDR3 reads TGCGCCAGCAGCTTGGGACAGAGTGCGGGAAACACCATATATTTT.

The chain uses TRBV9 and TRBJ2-1; perhaps TRBD1 as D (6 bases). CDR1 is SGDLS, CDR2 YYNGEE, per germline. V gave up 0 bases and J gave up 4 bases, with 14 bases separating them. The CDR3 runs to 16 residues. The DNA of the CDR3 is TGTGCCAGCAGCGTAGAACCGCAGGGGATTTACAATGAGCAGTTCTTC. This sequence encodes CASSVEPQGIYNEQFF. Full variable domain (outside the CDR3, taken from reference TRBV9 and TRBJ2-1): DSGVTQTPKHLITATGQRVTLRCSPRSGDLSVYWYQQSLDQGLQFLIQYYNGEERAKGNILERFSAQQFPDLHSELNLSSLELGDSALYFCASSVEPQGIYNEQFFGPGTRLTVL.

The chain has TRBV30 and TRBJ2-3, with 13 bases that match TRBD2. With V trimmed by 3 bases and J by 2 bases, 5 bases remained unmatched. CDR3 length: 16 amino acids. CDR1 is GTSNPN and CDR2 is SVGIG in the germline V gene (reference sequence). CDR3 region: CAWSHGTSGITDTQYF. The CDR3 DNA reads TGTGCCTGGAGCCACGGGACTAGCGGGATCACAGATACGCAGTATTTT. The full variable domain, completed using reference TRBV30 and TRBJ2-3, is SQTIHQWPATLVQPVGSPLSLECTVEGTSNPNLYWYRQAAGRGLQLLFYSVGIGQISSEVPQNLSASRPQDRQFILSSKKLLLSDSGFYLCAWSHGTSGITDTQYFGPGTRLTVL.

This chain connects TRBV5-6 to TRBJ2-7; TRBD1 matches at 9 bases. CDR1 SGHDT and CDR2 YYEEEE come from the germline V gene. Trimming took 4 bases from V and 3 from J; bases not matched to a gene: 5. There are 14 residues in the CDR3. As DNA, the CDR3 is TGTGCCAGCAGCCCAAGGGACAGGGTCTACGAGCAGTACTTC. It translates to CASSPRDRVYEQYF.

The chain is built from TRBV9 and TRBJ2-3, with a tentative D call TRBD1 (5 bases). Per germline, CDR1 SGDLS and CDR2 YYNGEE. CDR3 length: 17 amino acids. Trimming pared 2 bases from V and 4 bases from J, leaving 20 bases between. This CDR3 is CASSVLSGIPSPDTQYF. CDR3 bases: TGTGCCAGCAGCGTTCTCTCAGGGATCCCTTCCCCAGATACGCAGTATTTT.

The J gene is TRBJ1-2, the V gene TRBV6-6; D is possibly TRBD1 (6 bases). The germline V gene encodes CDR1 MNHNY and CDR2 SVGAGI (reference sequence). The CDR3 sequence is 12 residues long. V dropped 11 bases and J dropped 6 bases, with 16 bases sitting between them. Here the CDR3 DNA reads TGTGCCTCTGTGGGGGCAAGGAATGGCTACACCTTC. Translated: CASVGARNGYTF.

The chain couples TRBV7-3 to TRBJ2-1, with D possibly being TRBD2 (7 bases). This CDR3 is 15 amino acids long. The germline V and J ends were trimmed by 1 base and 4 bases, with 11 bases remaining between them. Germline CDR1 and CDR2: SGHTA and FQGTGA. CDR3 sequence: CASSLSGGPYNEQFF. CDR3 nucleotides: TGTGCCAGCAGCTTAAGCGGGGGCCCTTACAATGAGCAGTTCTTC.

V is TRBV6-1 and J is TRBJ1-1; 7 nucleotides line up with TRBD1. Germline V lookup: CDR1 MNHNS, CDR2 SASEGT. CDR3 length: 12 amino acids. Unmatched junction bases numbered 4, after V lost 4 bases and J lost 8 bases. The CDR3 loop is CASSVPTGEAFF. The CDR3 DNA reads as TGTGCCAGCAGTGTCCCGACAGGGGAAGCTTTCTTT.

The chain recombines TRBV4-2 with TRBJ2-2; TRBD2 matches at 9 bases. The CDR3 runs 17 residues. CDR1 is LGHNA, CDR2 YNFKEQ, per germline. The trim removed 0 bases at V and 1 base at J, leaving 3 bases unmatched. The CDR3 DNA sequence: TGTGCCAGCAGCCAAGATACACTAGCGGGGAACACCGGGGAGCTGTTTTTT. Translation: CASSQDTLAGNTGELFF.

The count of this clone is one. The chain is built from TRBV5-6 and TRBJ1-5; 7 bases agree with TRBD1. CDR1 and CDR2 (germline): SGHDT, YYEEEE. CDR3 length: 16 residues. With V trimmed by 2 bases and J by 0 bases, 5 bases remained unmatched. The CDR3 is CASSLQGLRSNQPQHF. The CDR3, as DNA: TGTGCCAGCAGCTTACAGGGGCTTCGTAGCAATCAGCCCCAGCATTTT. The full variable domain, with the rest looked up from reference TRBV5-6 and TRBJ1-5, is DAGVTQSPTHLIKTRGQQVTLRCSPKSGHDTVSWYQQALGQGPQFIFQYYEEEERQRGNFPDRFSGHQFPNYSSELNVNALLLGDSALYLCASSLQGLRSNQPQHFGDGTRLSIL.

The chain links TRBV7-3 to TRBJ2-1; tentative D call: TRBD2 (5 bases). Germline CDR1 is SGHTA and CDR2 is FQGTGA. This CDR3 is 13 amino acids long. V shed 5 bases and J shed 2 bases, with 7 bases lying between them. The CDR3 sequence: CASSEGPYNEQFF. The CDR3 nucleotides are TGTGCCAGCAGCGAGGGCCCCTACAATGAGCAGTTCTTC.

The chain joins TRBV27 to TRBJ2-7, with 10 nucleotides matching TRBD2. Trimming cost V 5 bases and J 0 bases; bases outside gene matches: 7. The germline CDR1 and CDR2 sequences are MNHEY and SMNVEV (reference sequence). The CDR3 extends over 16 amino acids. CDR3 protein: CASSGGPSGSSYEQYF. CDR3 DNA sequence: TGTGCCAGCAGTGGCGGACCTAGCGGGAGCTCCTACGAGCAGTACTTC.